What follows are 7 T cell receptor beta chains derived from one specimen sequenced in a study of a mutant IDH1 vaccine in newly diagnosed glioma. Time point of the sample: week 11, during vaccination. Each dose of the vaccine consisted of 300 ug of mutant IDH1 20-mer peptide, with topical imiquimod. Antigens for these TCRs are unknown. The method was immunoSEQ multiplex PCR; TCRdb's version includes in-frame clones alone and lacks a portion of them. Here the sample spans 31,000 or so clones, around 82% being singletons. The sequencing here drew on PBMCs, taken from a glioma patient whose treatment included an IDH1 peptide vaccine. The receptors derive from a man aged 25 to 40 with glioma.

This chain connects TRBV5-4 to TRBJ2-1; TRBD2 matches 9 bases. CDR1 and CDR2 from the germline V gene are SGHNT and YYREEE (reference sequence). This CDR3 is built from 15 residues. J was trimmed by 8 bases and V by 5 bases; bases with no gene match: 11. CDR3 sequence reads: CASRQRLAVSDEQFF. Here the CDR3 DNA reads TGTGCCAGCAGGCAAAGACTAGCGGTGAGCGATGAGCAGTTCTTC.

V is TRBV6-5 and J is TRBJ1-3, with unresolved D. CDR1 and CDR2 (germline): MNHEY, SVGAGI. V lost 4 bases and J lost 0, with 10 bases in between. The CDR3 sequence is 15 residues long. In nucleotides, the CDR3 is TGTGCCAGCAGTTCGGGTTCGTACTCTGGAAACACCATATATTTT. Amino acid sequence: CASSSGSYSGNTIYF.

CDR3 nucleotides: TGTGCCAGTAGTCCAACAGGGGGCACGCAAGAGACCCAGTACTTC. Amino acids: CASSPTGGTQETQYF. This rearrangement joins TRBV19 to TRBJ2-5, with TRBD1 identical over 9 bases. The CDR3 length is 15 residues. CDR1 and CDR2 from the germline V gene are LNHDA and SQIVND (reference sequence). With V trimmed by 5 bases and J by 2 bases, 6 bases remained unmatched. Complete variable domain (other parts from reference TRBV19 and TRBJ2-5): DGGITQSPKYLFRKEGQNVTLSCEQNLNHDAMYWYRQDPGQGLRLIYYSQIVNDFQKGDIAEGYSVSREKKESFPLTVTSAQKNPTAFYLCASSPTGGTQETQYFGPGTRLLVL.

The chain joins TRBV29-1 to TRBJ1-5, with 9 bases aligning to TRBD1. The J segment lost 4 bases and the V segment lost 5 bases, leaving 6 bases of the junction unmatched. Germline V gene data show CDR1 as SQVTM and CDR2 as ANQGSEA. The length of the CDR3 is 14 residues. CDR3 sequence reads: CSVMDRGYNQPQHF. In nucleotides, the CDR3 is TGCAGCGTTATGGACAGGGGCTATAATCAGCCCCAGCATTTT.

The chain joins TRBV4-1 to TRBJ2-7, with D uncertain. The length of the CDR3 is 14 residues. Germline V lookup: CDR1 MGHRA, CDR2 YSYEKL. Trimming left V 2 bases short and J 0 bases short, with 8 bases between. CDR3 loop: CASSQSESSYEQYF. CDR3 DNA sequence: TGCGCCAGCAGCCAATCGGAAAGCTCCTACGAGCAGTACTTC.

This rearrangement joins TRBV28 to TRBJ1-1; TRBD1 agrees at 7 bases. The CDR3 totals 14 residues. V lost 7 bases, J lost 7 bases, and 12 bases stayed unmatched. CDR1 and CDR2 from the germline V gene are MDHEN and SYDVKM. The CDR3 region has the DNA TGTGCCAGCATATCAACCCCCGGACAGGTTGAAGCTTTCTTT. Protein: CASISTPGQVEAFF.

The V and J genes are TRBV5-1 and TRBJ1-1; the match to TRBD1 covers 9 bases. V trimming: 0 bases; J trimming: 3 bases; junction bases outside the gene matches: 0. CDR1 is SGHRS, CDR2 YFSETQ, per germline. This CDR3 is 14 amino acids long. CDR3 nucleotides: TGCGCCAGCAGCTTGGGGACAGGGGACACTGAAGCTTTCTTT. This gives the protein CASSLGTGDTEAFF.